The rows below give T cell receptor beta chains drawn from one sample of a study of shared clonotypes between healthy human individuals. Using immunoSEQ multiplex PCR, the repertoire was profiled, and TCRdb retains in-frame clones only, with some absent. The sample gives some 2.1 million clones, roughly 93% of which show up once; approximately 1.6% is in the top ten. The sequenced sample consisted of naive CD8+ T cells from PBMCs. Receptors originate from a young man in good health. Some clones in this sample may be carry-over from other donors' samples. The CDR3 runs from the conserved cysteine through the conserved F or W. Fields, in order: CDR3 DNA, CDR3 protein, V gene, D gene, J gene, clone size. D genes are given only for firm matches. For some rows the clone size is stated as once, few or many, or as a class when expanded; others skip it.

DNA: TGCGCCAGCAGCACCTTAGCGGGAGGTTCCTACGAGCAGTACTTC
CDR3: CASSTLAGGSYEQYF
V: TRBV4-3
D: TRBD2
J: TRBJ2-7
size: NA

DNA: TGTGCCAGCAGTGGGAGACCTCCCGGAGGCACAGATACGCAGTATTTT
CDR3: CASSGRPPGGTDTQYF
V: TRBV6-6
D: NA
J: TRBJ2-3
size: NA

DNA: TGTGCCAGCAGCTTATACGAGGGGATGAACACTGAAGCTTTCTTT
CDR3: CASSLYEGMNTEAFF
V: TRBV7-9
D: NA
J: TRBJ1-1
size: NA

DNA: TGCGCCAGCAGCCAGGAGGGACTAGCGGAGTCCTACGAGCAGTACTTC
CDR3: CASSQEGLAESYEQYF
V: TRBV4-1
D: TRBD2
J: TRBJ2-7
size: NA

DNA: TGTGCCAGCAGCGTGGGCGGGAGGACGAATGAGCAGTTCTTC
CDR3: CASSVGGRTNEQFF
V: TRBV9
D: TRBD2
J: TRBJ2-1
size: NA

DNA: TGCGCCAGCAGCCAGGGTCCACAGGGGGGGGTAGCCGGGGAGCTGTTTTTT
CDR3: CASSQGPQGGVAGELFF
V: TRBV4-1
D: NA
J: TRBJ2-2
size: NA

DNA: TGTGCCACCAGCAGAGGCAGCCGGGACAGGCCCTACGAGCAGTACTTC
CDR3: CATSRGSRDRPYEQYF
V: TRBV15
D: TRBD1
J: TRBJ2-7
size: NA

DNA: TGTGCCAGTAGTATCCTAAGCGGGACCACCGGGGAGCTGTTTTTT
CDR3: CASSILSGTTGELFF
V: TRBV19
D: TRBD2
J: TRBJ2-2
size: NA

DNA: TGTGCCTGGGGAGGAACAGGGACCCAAGGGACCGGGGAGCTGTTTTTT
CDR3: CAWGGTGTQGTGELFF
V: TRBV30
D: NA
J: TRBJ2-2
size: NA

DNA: TGTGCCAGCAGTGGGGGTTTTGGGGCTGGGCAAGAGACCCAGTACTTC
CDR3: CASSGGFGAGQETQYF
V: TRBV25-1
D: NA
J: TRBJ2-5
size: NA

DNA: TGTGCCAGCAGCTGGGGGGGCGAGCAGTACTTC
CDR3: CASSWGGEQYF
V: TRBV5-6
D: TRBD2
J: TRBJ2-7
size: NA

DNA: TGTGCCAGCAGTCCCGGCCCGGGCTCTGGGGCCAACGTCCTGACTTTC
CDR3: CASSPGPGSGANVLTF
V: TRBV27
D: NA
J: TRBJ2-6
size: NA

DNA: TGTGCCTGGAGTGTACTGGGGGGTTCCTACGAGCAGTACTTC
CDR3: CAWSVLGGSYEQYF
V: TRBV30
D: NA
J: TRBJ2-7
size: NA

DNA: TGCAGCGTTTTCTACGACTACGAGCAGTACTTC
CDR3: CSVFYDYEQYF
V: TRBV29-1
D: NA
J: TRBJ2-7
size: few

DNA: TGTGCCACCCTAAAGACCAACGAGGGAACAGATACGCAGTATTTT
CDR3: CATLKTNEGTDTQYF
V: TRBV2
D: NA
J: TRBJ2-3
size: NA

DNA: TGTGCCAGCAGAAACATTGGGAAAGAGACCCAGTACTTC
CDR3: CASRNIGKETQYF
V: TRBV6-1
D: NA
J: TRBJ2-5
size: NA

DNA: TGTGCCAGCAGTTTCGACAGGGGGCGAACCGAAGCTTTCTTT
CDR3: CASSFDRGRTEAFF
V: TRBV6-6
D: TRBD1
J: TRBJ1-1
size: NA

DNA: TGTGCCAGCAGTGAAGAAATTGGCCTCTTCCAAGAGACCCAGTACTTC
CDR3: CASSEEIGLFQETQYF
V: TRBV6-1
D: NA
J: TRBJ2-5
size: NA

DNA: TGTGCCAGTAGTATGTGGCCGCAAGAGACCCAGTACTTC
CDR3: CASSMWPQETQYF
V: TRBV19
D: NA
J: TRBJ2-5
size: NA

DNA: TGTGCCAGCAGCTATCAGGGGAAGGACGGCTACACCTTC
CDR3: CASSYQGKDGYTF
V: TRBV7-9
D: NA
J: TRBJ1-2
size: NA

DNA: TGTGCCAGCAGCGTATCCCACCCCGGGACTAGCGGGACAGCGGAGCTGTTTTTT
CDR3: CASSVSHPGTSGTAELFF
V: TRBV9
D: TRBD2
J: TRBJ2-2
size: NA

DNA: TGTGCCAGCACCCGACATCCCTACGAGCAGTACTTC
CDR3: CASTRHPYEQYF
V: TRBV28
D: NA
J: TRBJ2-7
size: NA

DNA: TGTGCCAGCAGCTTAGAAACAGGGGCTGGGGCCAACGTCCTGACTTTC
CDR3: CASSLETGAGANVLTF
V: TRBV7-9
D: TRBD1
J: TRBJ2-6
size: NA

DNA: TGTGCCAGCAGTTTAGGCCCGGGGTGGAATCAGCCCCAGCATTTT
CDR3: CASSLGPGWNQPQHF
V: TRBV27
D: NA
J: TRBJ1-5
size: NA

DNA: TGTGCCAGCTCCTCAACCGAGAGGGTCACAGATACGCAGTATTTT
CDR3: CASSSTERVTDTQYF
V: TRBV5-8
D: NA
J: TRBJ2-3
size: NA

DNA: TGTGCCAGCAGCCCATCGATCAAGCGGGCCTACAATGAGCAGTTCTTC
CDR3: CASSPSIKRAYNEQFF
V: TRBV9
D: NA
J: TRBJ2-1
size: NA

DNA: TGTGCCAGCAGCGAGGGGGCACGGCAGCCCCAGCATTTT
CDR3: CASSEGARQPQHF
V: TRBV7-9
D: TRBD1
J: TRBJ1-5
size: NA

DNA: TGTGCCAGCAGCGTAGAAGGCGGGAGGGCCGCAGATACGCAGTATTTT
CDR3: CASSVEGGRAADTQYF
V: TRBV9
D: TRBD2
J: TRBJ2-3
size: once

DNA: TGCGCCAGCAGCCAAGGCATGAATGAAGCTTTCTTT
CDR3: CASSQGMNEAFF
V: TRBV4-1
D: NA
J: TRBJ1-1
size: NA

DNA: TGTGCCAGCCGTGAGGTGGGAGGTAGTAGTGAGCAGTTCTTC
CDR3: CASREVGGSSEQFF
V: TRBV4-2
D: NA
J: TRBJ2-1
size: NA

DNA: TGTGCCAGCAGTTTATCCTGGACGGAGGATACGCAGTATTTT
CDR3: CASSLSWTEDTQYF
V: TRBV27
D: NA
J: TRBJ2-3
size: NA

DNA: TGTGCCAGCGGGGAGTCCACTGAAGCTTTCTTT
CDR3: CASGESTEAFF
V: TRBV27
D: NA
J: TRBJ1-1
size: NA

DNA: TGTGCCAGCAGTGTGGGACTAGAGGGGGTATACAATGAGCAGTTCTTC
CDR3: CASSVGLEGVYNEQFF
V: TRBV6-1
D: TRBD2
J: TRBJ2-1
size: NA

DNA: TGTGCCAGCAGTGAACTCCGGGGGCTTCGTGAAAAACTGTTTTTT
CDR3: CASSELRGLREKLFF
V: TRBV25-1
D: NA
J: TRBJ1-4
size: NA

DNA: TGTGCCAGCAGCGAAAGTTTCGGGGGTAGGAACACTGAAGCTTTCTTT
CDR3: CASSESFGGRNTEAFF
V: TRBV2
D: NA
J: TRBJ1-1
size: NA

DNA: TGTGCCAGCAGCTTAGGGAGGGGACTAGCGGGACTCACAGATACGCAGTATTTT
CDR3: CASSLGRGLAGLTDTQYF
V: TRBV11-3
D: TRBD2
J: TRBJ2-3
size: NA

DNA: TGTGCCAGCAGTTTACGGGGGAGGTTGAGCTATACGCAGTATTTT
CDR3: CASSLRGRLSYTQYF
V: TRBV27
D: NA
J: TRBJ2-3
size: NA

DNA: TGTGCCACCTCTTCGGACATCGAAGAGACCCAGTACTTC
CDR3: CATSSDIEETQYF
V: TRBV19
D: NA
J: TRBJ2-5
size: NA

DNA: TGTGCCACCAGCAGGTACAGTGCAACTAATGAAAAACTGTTTTTT
CDR3: CATSRYSATNEKLFF
V: TRBV15
D: NA
J: TRBJ1-4
size: NA

DNA: TGCGCCAGCAGCCAAGGGCAGGGGGCTTACAATGAGCAGTTCTTC
CDR3: CASSQGQGAYNEQFF
V: TRBV4-1
D: TRBD1
J: TRBJ2-1
size: NA

DNA: TGTGCCAGCAGTTACGAGACAGGGGCGCGGTACAATGAGCAGTTCTTC
CDR3: CASSYETGARYNEQFF
V: TRBV6-5
D: TRBD1
J: TRBJ2-1
size: NA

DNA: TGTGCCAGCAGTTTTCGAGGGTCTGGAAACACCATATATTTT
CDR3: CASSFRGSGNTIYF
V: TRBV28
D: NA
J: TRBJ1-3
size: NA